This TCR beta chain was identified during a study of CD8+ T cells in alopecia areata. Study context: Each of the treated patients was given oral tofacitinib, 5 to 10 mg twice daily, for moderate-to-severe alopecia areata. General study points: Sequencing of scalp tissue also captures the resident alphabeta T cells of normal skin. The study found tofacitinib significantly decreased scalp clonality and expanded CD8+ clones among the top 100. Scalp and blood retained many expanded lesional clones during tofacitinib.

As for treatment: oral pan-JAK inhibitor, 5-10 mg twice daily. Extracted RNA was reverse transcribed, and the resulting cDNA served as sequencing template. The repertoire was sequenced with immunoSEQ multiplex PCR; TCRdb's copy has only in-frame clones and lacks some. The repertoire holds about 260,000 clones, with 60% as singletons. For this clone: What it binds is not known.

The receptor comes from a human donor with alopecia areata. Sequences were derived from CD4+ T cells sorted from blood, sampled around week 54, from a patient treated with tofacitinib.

The CDR3 here is CASSLVDRDYGYTF. As DNA, the CDR3 is TGTGCCAGCAGCTTAGTAGACAGGGACTATGGCTACACCTTC. The chain combines TRBV7-9 with TRBJ1-2, with TRBD1 matching 7 bases. The length of the CDR3 is 14 residues. Germline V gene data show CDR1 as SEHNR and CDR2 as FQNEAQ (reference sequence). V was pared by 1 base and J by 3 bases, with 2 bases of the junction left unmatched.